The sample holds one count of the clone carrying this TCR beta chain. Trimming cost V 0 bases and J 0 bases, with 18 bases left between them. The CDR3 is 18 residues long. From germline, CDR1 is SGHRS and CDR2 YFSETQ. Assay used: immunoSEQ multiplex PCR; TCRdb lists only in-frame clones, some missing. The sample includes more than 15,000 clones, 87% of them seen just once. This sample stems from a study of T cell changes during pregnancy in multiple sclerosis. The sample in question was CD8+ T cells from peripheral blood mononuclear cells, obtained in the third trimester of pregnancy. This TCR came from a female donor in good health, enrolled as a control in a pregnancy study. V usage is TRBV5-1 and J usage is TRBJ1-2; unclear D gene. CDR3 DNA sequence: TGCGCCAGCAGCTTGGTGTACGCTCCTACGTTAGCTAACTATGGCTACACCTTC. The encoded protein is CASSLVYAPTLANYGYTF.